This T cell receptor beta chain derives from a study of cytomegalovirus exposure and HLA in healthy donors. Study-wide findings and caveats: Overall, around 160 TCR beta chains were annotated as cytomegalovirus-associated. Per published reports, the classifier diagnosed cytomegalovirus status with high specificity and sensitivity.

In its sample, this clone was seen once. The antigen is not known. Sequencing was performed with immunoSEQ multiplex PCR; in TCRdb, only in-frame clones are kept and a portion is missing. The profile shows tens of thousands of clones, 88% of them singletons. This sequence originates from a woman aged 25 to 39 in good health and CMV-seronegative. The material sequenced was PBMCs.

The CDR3 spells CASSPGQGAGYTF. CDR3 nucleotides: TGTGCCAGCAGTCCCGGACAGGGGGCTGGCTACACCTTC. V usage is TRBV27 and J usage is TRBJ1-2, with TRBD1 matching over 11 bases. V trimming: 5 bases; J trimming: 7 bases; junction bases outside the gene matches: 3. Germline V gene data show CDR1 as MNHEY and CDR2 as SMNVEV (reference sequence). CDR3 length equals 13 residues.